Included here is one T cell receptor (beta chain) sequence, with context. Antigen: not known. The ends were cut back, 6 bases at V and 3 bases at J, with 9 bases in the middle. The CDR3 contains 13 residues. Germline V gene data show CDR1 as SNHLY and CDR2 as FYNNEI. This record belongs to a study of vaccination and CD4 T cells after COVID-19. Treatment specified: roughly 10-day PBMC culture with coronavirus spike peptide pools or control peptides (ViraFEST assay). The Oncomine TCR Beta short-read assay generated sequence data from the DNA of cultured CD4+ T cells. TCRdb re-analysed the PCR reads in MiXCR, keeping a single row per CDR3 protein. The sample comprises some 4,000 distinct CDR3 sequences, 16% of which are singletons, and around 15% rests with the top ten.

The TCR comes from a human donor who had recovered from COVID-19. The sample consisted of CD4+ T cells from blood, cultured in vitro. The V call is TRBV2, the J call TRBJ1-3; unclear D gene. The CDR3 nucleotides are TGTGCCAGCAGAGGTGTGGGTGGAAACACCATATATTTT. This encodes CASRGVGGNTIYF. The full variable domain, completed using reference TRBV2 and TRBJ1-3, is EPEVTQTPSHQVTQMGQEVILRCVPISNHLYFYWYRQILGQKVEFLVSFYNNEISEKSEIFDDQFSVERPDGSNFTLKIRSTKLEDSAMYFCASRGVGGNTIYFGEGSWLTVV.